Here is one TCR beta chain with its context. Its antigen remains unidentified. This CDR3 contains 15 residues. Trimming cost V 3 bases and J 7 bases, with 15 bases left between them. Looked up from germline, CDR1 is ENHRY and CDR2 is SYGVKD. Here immunoSEQ multiplex PCR was the method, and the copy in TCRdb shows in-frame clones only, minus some. The sample lists some 63,000 clones, roughly 90% occurring once. This sample was included in a study of cytomegalovirus exposure and HLA in healthy donors. Broader study findings: TCR beta chains numbering under 200 were designated cytomegalovirus-associated. Per published reports, the classifier diagnosed cytomegalovirus status with high specificity and sensitivity.

The sequence was obtained from a woman under 30 in good health and CMV-seronegative. The chain recombines TRBV10-3 with TRBJ1-4; D is perhaps TRBD1 (6 bases). Specimen: PBMCs. Here the CDR3 DNA reads TGTGCCATCAGTGATAGTGGGGGGGCTGGTGAAAAACTGTTTTTT. The encoded protein is CAISDSGGAGEKLFF.